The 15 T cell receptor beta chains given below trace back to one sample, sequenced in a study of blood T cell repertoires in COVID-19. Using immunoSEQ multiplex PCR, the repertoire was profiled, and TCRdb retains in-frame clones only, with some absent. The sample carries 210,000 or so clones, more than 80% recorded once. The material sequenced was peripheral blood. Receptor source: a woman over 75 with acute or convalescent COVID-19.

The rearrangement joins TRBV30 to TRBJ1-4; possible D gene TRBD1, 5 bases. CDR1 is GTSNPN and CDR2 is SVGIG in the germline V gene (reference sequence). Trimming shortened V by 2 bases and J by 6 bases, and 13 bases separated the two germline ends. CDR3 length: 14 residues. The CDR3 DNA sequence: TGTGCCTGGAGTCCAACGGGGGGTTATGAAAAACTGTTTTTT. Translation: CAWSPTGGYEKLFF.

The CDR3 DNA reads as TGCGCCAGCAGCGTGGGACAGTCCTACGAGCAGTACTTC. This gives the protein CASSVGQSYEQYF. The chain recombines TRBV5-1 with TRBJ2-7; 7 nucleotides line up with TRBD1. V was clipped by 4 bases and J by 1 base; unmatched bases: 2. CDR3 length equals 13 residues. Germline CDR1 reads SGHRS; CDR2 reads YFSETQ.

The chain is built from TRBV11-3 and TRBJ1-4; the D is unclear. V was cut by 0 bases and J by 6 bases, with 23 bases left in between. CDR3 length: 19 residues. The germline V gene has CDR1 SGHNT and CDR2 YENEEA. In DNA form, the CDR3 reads TGTGCCAGCAGCTTAGATCCGGACCTAGCCGATCACGCCGATGAAAAACTGTTTTTT. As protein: CASSLDPDLADHADEKLFF.

The CDR3 DNA is TGTGCCTCAGGACAGGGGTGGAGTAGCACAGATACGCAGTATTTT. It translates to CASGQGWSSTDTQYF. The genes are TRBV30 and TRBJ2-3; 9 nucleotides line up with TRBD1. The CDR3 covers 15 residues. V lost 7 bases, J lost 0 bases, and 8 bases stayed unmatched. Looked up from germline, CDR1 is GTSNPN and CDR2 is SVGIG (reference sequence).

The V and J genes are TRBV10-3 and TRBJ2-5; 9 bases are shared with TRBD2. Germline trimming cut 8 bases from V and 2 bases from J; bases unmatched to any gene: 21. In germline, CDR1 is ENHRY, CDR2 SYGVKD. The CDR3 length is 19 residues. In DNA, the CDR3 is TGTGCCATCCGTTCCGGTAGCGGGAGCGGGAGTACTGGGCAAGAGACCCAGTACTTC. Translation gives CAIRSGSGSGSTGQETQYF.

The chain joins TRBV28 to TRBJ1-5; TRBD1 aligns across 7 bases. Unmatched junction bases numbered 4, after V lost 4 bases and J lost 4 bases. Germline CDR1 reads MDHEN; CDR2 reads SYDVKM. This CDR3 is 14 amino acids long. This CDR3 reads CASSSGTDNQPQHF. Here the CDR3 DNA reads TGTGCCAGCAGTTCCGGGACAGATAATCAGCCCCAGCATTTT.

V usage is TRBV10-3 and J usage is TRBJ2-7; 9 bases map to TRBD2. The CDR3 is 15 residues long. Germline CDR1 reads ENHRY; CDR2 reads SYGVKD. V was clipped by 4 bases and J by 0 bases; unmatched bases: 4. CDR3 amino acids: CAISGLAGISYEQYF. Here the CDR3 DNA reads TGTGCCATCAGTGGGCTAGCGGGGATCTCCTACGAGCAGTACTTC.

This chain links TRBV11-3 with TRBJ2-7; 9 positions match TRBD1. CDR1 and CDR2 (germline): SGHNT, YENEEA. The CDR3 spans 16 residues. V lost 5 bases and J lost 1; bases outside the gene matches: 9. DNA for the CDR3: TGTGCCAGCAGCCCTCCGCGGACAGGGGTTTCCTACGAGCAGTACTTC. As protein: CASSPPRTGVSYEQYF.

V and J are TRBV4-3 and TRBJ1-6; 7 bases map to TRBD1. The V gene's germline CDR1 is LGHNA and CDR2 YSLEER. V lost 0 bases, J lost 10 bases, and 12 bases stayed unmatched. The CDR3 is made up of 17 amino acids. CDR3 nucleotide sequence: TGCGCCAGCAGCCAAGACGGGGGACAGTTCGTGGGATCACCCCTCCACTTT. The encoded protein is CASSQDGGQFVGSPLHF.

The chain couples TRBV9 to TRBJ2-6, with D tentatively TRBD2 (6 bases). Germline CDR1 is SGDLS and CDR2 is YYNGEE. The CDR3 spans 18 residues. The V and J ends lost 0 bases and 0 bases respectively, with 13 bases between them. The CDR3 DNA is TGTGCCAGCAGCGTAGGAGGAGGGGAAGGCTCTGGGGCCAACGTCCTGACTTTC. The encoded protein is CASSVGGGEGSGANVLTF. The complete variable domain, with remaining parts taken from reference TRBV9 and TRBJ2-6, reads DSGVTQTPKHLITATGQRVTLRCSPRSGDLSVYWYQQSLDQGLQFLIQYYNGEERAKGNILERFSAQQFPDLHSELNLSSLELGDSALYFCASSVGGGEGSGANVLTFGAGSRLTVL.

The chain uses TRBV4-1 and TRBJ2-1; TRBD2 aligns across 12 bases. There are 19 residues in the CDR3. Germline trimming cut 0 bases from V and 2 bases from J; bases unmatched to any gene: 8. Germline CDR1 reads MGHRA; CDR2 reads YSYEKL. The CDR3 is CASSQDLELAGGAYNEQFF. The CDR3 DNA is TGCGCCAGCAGCCAAGATCTCGAACTAGCGGGAGGAGCCTACAATGAGCAGTTCTTC.

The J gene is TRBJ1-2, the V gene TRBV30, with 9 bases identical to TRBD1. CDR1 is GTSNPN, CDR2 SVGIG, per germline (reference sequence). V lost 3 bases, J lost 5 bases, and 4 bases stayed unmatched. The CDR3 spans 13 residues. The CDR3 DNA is TGTGCCTGGAGGCGGGACAGGGATTATGGCTACACCTTC. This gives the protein CAWRRDRDYGYTF.

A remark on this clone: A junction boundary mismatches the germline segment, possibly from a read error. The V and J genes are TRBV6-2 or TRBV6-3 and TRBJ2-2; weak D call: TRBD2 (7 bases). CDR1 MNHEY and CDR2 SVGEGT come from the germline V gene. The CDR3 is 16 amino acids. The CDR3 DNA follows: TGTGCCAGCAGTTACTGGGGGGGGCGAGTCACCAGGGAGCTGTTTTTT. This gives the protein CASSYWGGRVTRELFF.

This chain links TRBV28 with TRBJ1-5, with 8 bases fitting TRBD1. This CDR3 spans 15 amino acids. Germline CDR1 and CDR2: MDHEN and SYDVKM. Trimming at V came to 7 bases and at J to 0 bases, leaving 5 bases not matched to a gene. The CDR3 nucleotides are TGTGCCAGCATTACAGGGGGGGTTAGCAATCAGCCCCAGCATTTT. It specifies CASITGGVSNQPQHF.

CDR3 in DNA: TGTGCCAGCTCACCACGAACAGTCGGAATGAATGAGCAGTTCTTC. It yields the protein CASSPRTVGMNEQFF. V is TRBV18 and J is TRBJ2-1; D remains ambiguous. CDR1 is KGHSH and CDR2 is LQKENI in the germline V gene. The CDR3 spans 15 residues. Between the trimmed V and J ends, which lost 1 base and 7 bases, there was a span of 14 bases. Full variable domain (outside the CDR3, taken from reference TRBV18 and TRBJ2-1): NAGVMQNPRHLVRRRGQEARLRCSPMKGHSHVYWYRQLPEEGLKFMVYLQKENIIDESGMPKERFSAEFPKEGPSILRIQQVVRGDSAAYFCASSPRTVGMNEQFFGPGTRLTVL.